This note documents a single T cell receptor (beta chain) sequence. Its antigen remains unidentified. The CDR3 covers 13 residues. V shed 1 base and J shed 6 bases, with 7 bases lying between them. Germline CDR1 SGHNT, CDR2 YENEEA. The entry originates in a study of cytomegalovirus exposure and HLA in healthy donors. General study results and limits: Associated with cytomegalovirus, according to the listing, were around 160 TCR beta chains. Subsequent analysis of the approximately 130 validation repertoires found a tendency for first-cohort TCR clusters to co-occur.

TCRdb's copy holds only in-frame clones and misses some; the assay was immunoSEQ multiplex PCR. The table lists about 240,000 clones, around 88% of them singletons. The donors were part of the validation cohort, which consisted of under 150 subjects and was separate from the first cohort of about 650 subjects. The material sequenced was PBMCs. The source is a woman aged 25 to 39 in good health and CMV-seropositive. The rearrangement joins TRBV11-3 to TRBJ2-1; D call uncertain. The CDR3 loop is CASSLGWANEQFF. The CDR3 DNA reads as TGTGCCAGCAGCTTAGGCTGGGCCAATGAGCAGTTCTTC.